This T cell receptor (beta chain) appears in the sequencing data of a study of T cell responses to AZD1222 COVID-19 vaccine. Data came from immunoSEQ multiplex PCR; TCRdb stores just in-frame clones and leaves some out. This table holds some 120,000 clones, approximately 88% found once. The germline gives CDR1 SGHTA, CDR2 FQGTGA. CDR3 length equals 15 residues. Trimming removed 5 bases at V and 0 bases at J, with 11 bases between. This TCR was recovered from an adult in good health. The source material was peripheral blood, sampled on day 0 of AZD1222 vaccination. The chain uses TRBV7-3 and TRBJ2-1, with D tentatively TRBD1 or TRBD2 (5 bases each). The DNA of the CDR3 is TGTGCCAGCAGCGAGGGACCCATCTCCTACAATGAGCAGTTCTTC. Its protein product is CASSEGPISYNEQFF. The whole variable domain, remainder taken from reference TRBV7-3 and TRBJ2-1, is GAGVSQTPSNKVTEKGKYVELRCDPISGHTALYWYRQSLGQGPEFLIYFQGTGAADDSGLPNDRFFAVRPEGSVSTLKIQRTERGDSAVYLCASSEGPISYNEQFFGPGTRLTVL.